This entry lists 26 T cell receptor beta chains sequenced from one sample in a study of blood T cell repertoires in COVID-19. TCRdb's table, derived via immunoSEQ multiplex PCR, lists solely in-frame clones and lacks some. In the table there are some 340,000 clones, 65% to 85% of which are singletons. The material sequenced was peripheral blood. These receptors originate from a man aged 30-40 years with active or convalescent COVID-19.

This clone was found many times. The CDR3 bases are TGTGCCAGCAGTTCCCTCAAACCTAGCGGGAGACGGGAGCAGTTCTTC. Translating it yields CASSSLKPSGRREQFF. This chain uses TRBV27 with TRBJ2-1, with 10 bases identical to TRBD2. V shed 4 bases and J 10 bases; nucleotides not matched to a gene: 13. CDR1 and CDR2 (germline): MNHEY, SMNVEV (reference sequence). The CDR3 covers 16 residues.

The CDR3 is CASSLPGGGTDTQYF. The CDR3 nucleotides are TGTGCCAGCAGCCTGCCGGGGGGTGGCACAGATACGCAGTATTTT. The chain combines TRBV3-1 (or the pseudogene TRBV3-2) with TRBJ2-3, with 7 bases matching TRBD2. This CDR3 has 15 residues. CDR1 and CDR2 from the germline V gene are LGHDT and YNNKEL (reference sequence). V lost 4 bases to trimming and J lost 1 base; unmatched junction nucleotides: 5.

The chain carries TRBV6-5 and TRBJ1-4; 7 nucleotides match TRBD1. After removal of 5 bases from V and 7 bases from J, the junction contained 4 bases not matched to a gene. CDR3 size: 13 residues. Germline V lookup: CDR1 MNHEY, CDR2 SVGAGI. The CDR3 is CASSTGTAEKLFF. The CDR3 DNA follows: TGTGCCAGCAGTACCGGGACAGCTGAAAAACTGTTTTTT.

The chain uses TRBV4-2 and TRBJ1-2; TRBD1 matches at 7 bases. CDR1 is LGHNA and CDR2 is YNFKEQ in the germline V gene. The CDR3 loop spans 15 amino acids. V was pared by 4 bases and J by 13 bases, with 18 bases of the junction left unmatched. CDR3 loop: CASSLGIEQGELVTF. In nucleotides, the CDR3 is TGTGCCAGCAGCCTCGGGATCGAGCAGGGGGAATTGGTCACCTTC.

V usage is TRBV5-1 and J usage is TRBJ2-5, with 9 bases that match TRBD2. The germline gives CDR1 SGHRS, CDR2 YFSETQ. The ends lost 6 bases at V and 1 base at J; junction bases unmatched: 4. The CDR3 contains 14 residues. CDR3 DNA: TGCGCCAGCAACGAGCGGGGGGCCCAAGAGACCCAGTACTTC. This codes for CASNERGAQETQYF.

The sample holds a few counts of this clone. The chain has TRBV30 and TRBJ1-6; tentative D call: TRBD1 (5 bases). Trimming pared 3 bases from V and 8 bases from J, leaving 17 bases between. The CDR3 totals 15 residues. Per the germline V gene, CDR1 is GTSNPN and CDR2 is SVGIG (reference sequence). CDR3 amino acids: CAWRVGGGGDSPLHF. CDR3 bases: TGTGCCTGGAGAGTCGGGGGGGGAGGGGATTCACCCCTCCACTTT.

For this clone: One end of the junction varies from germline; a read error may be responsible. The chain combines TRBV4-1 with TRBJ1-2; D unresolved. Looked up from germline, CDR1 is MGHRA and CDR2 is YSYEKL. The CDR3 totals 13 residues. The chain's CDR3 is CASSQGDSYGYTF. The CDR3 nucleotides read TGCGCTAGCAGCCAAGGCGATTCCTATGGCTACACCTTC.

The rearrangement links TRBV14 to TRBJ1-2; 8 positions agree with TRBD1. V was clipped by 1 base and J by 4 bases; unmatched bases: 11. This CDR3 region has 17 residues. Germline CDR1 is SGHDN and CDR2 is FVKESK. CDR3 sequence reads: CASSQVSRDRNFYGYTF. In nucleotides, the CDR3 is TGTGCCAGCAGCCAAGTGAGTCGGGACAGGAATTTCTATGGCTACACCTTC.

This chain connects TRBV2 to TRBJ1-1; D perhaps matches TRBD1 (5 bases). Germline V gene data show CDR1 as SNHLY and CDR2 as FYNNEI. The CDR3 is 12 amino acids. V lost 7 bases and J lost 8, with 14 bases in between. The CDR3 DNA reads TGTGCCAGCATCCTACCGGGACTCGAAGCTTTCTTT. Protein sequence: CASILPGLEAFF.

CDR3 protein: CASSVGTSGGNTGELFF. Written as DNA, the CDR3 is TGTGCCAGCAGCGTAGGAACTAGCGGGGGAAACACCGGGGAGCTGTTTTTT. This chain joins TRBV9 and TRBJ2-2, with 11 bases fitting TRBD2. The CDR3 consists of 17 residues. Trimming took 0 bases from V and 2 from J; bases not matched to a gene: 3. Per germline, CDR1 SGDLS and CDR2 YYNGEE. Complete variable domain (other parts from reference TRBV9 and TRBJ2-2): DSGVTQTPKHLITATGQRVTLRCSPRSGDLSVYWYQQSLDQGLQFLIQYYNGEERAKGNILERFSAQQFPDLHSELNLSSLELGDSALYFCASSVGTSGGNTGELFFGEGSRLTVL.

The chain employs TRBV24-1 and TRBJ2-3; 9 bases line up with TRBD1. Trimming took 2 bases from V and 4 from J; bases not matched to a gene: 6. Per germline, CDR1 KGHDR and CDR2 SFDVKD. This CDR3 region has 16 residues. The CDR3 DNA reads TGTGCCACCAGTGATTCAGGGACAGGGTCTTCAGATACGCAGTATTTT. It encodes CATSDSGTGSSDTQYF.

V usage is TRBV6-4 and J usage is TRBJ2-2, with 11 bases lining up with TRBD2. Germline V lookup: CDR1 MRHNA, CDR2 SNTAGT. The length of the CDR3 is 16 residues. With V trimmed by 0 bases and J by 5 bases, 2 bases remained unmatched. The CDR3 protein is CASSDSGTSGTGELFF. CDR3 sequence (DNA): TGTGCCAGCAGTGACTCCGGGACTAGCGGAACCGGGGAGCTGTTTTTT.

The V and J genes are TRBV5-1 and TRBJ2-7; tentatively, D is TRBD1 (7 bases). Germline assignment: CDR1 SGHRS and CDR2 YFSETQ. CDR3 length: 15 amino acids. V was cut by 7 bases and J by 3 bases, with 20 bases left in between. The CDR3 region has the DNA TGCGCCAGCCGGTGGGGTGGAGGGGACAGCTACGAGCAGTACTTC. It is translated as CASRWGGGDSYEQYF. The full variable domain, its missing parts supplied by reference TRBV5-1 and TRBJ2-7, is KAGVTQTPRYLIKTRGQQVTLSCSPISGHRSVSWYQQTPGQGLQFLFEYFSETQRNKGNFPGRFSGRQFSNSRSEMNVSTLELGDSALYLCASRWGGGDSYEQYFGPGTRLTVT.

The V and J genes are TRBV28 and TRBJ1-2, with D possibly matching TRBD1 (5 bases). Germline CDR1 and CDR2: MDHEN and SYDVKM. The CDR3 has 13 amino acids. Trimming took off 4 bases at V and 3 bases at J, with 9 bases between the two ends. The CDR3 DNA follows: TGTGCCAGCAGTTATGGGGGGGACTATGGCTACACCTTC. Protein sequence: CASSYGGDYGYTF.

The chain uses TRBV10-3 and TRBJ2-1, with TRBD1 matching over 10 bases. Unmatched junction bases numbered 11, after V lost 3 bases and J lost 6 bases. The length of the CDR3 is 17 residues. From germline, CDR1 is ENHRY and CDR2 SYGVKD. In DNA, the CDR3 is TGTGCCATCAGTGAAAGGGGGACAGGGGCCCCCCGCAATGAGCAGTTCTTC. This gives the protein CAISERGTGAPRNEQFF.

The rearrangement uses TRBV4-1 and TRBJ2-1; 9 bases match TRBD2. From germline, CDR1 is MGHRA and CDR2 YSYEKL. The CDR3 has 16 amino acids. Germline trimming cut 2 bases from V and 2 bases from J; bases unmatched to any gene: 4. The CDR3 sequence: CASSQSTSGPYNEQFF. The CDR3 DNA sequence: TGCGCCAGCAGCCAATCTACTAGCGGGCCCTACAATGAGCAGTTCTTC.

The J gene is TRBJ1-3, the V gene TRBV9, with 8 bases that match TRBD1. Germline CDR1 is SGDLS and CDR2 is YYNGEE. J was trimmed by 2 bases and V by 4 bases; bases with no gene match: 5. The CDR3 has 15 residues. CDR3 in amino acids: CASSKGTGAGNTIYF. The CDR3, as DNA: TGTGCCAGCAGCAAAGGGACAGGCGCTGGAAACACCATATATTTT.

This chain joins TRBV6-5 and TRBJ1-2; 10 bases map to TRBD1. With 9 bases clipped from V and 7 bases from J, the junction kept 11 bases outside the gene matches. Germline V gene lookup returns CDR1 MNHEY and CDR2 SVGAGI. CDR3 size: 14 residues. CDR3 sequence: CASTRGTGVFGYTF. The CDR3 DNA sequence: TGTGCCAGTACTCGGGGGACAGGGGTCTTTGGCTACACCTTC.

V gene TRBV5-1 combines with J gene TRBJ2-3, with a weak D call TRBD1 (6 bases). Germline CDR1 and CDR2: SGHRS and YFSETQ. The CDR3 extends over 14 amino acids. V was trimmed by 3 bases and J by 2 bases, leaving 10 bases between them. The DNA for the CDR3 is TGCGCCAGCAGCTCCCGGGACACCACAGATACGCAGTATTTT. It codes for CASSSRDTTDTQYF.

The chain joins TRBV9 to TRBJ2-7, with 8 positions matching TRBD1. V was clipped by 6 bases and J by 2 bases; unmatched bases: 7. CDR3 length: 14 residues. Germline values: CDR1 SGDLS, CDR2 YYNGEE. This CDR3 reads CASTRTGTPYEQYF. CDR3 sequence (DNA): TGTGCCAGCACCCGGACAGGGACTCCCTACGAGCAGTACTTC.

The DNA for the CDR3 is TGTGCCAGCAGCCAAGATTGGGGGGACAGGGGTCTAGCGGCATACGAGCAGTACTTC. Its translation is CASSQDWGDRGLAAYEQYF. The chain combines TRBV14 with TRBJ2-7; 10 bases are shared with TRBD1. The V gene end was trimmed by 0 bases and the J gene end by 4 bases; junction bases not matched to a gene: 15. From germline, CDR1 is SGHDN and CDR2 FVKESK. The CDR3 contains 19 residues.

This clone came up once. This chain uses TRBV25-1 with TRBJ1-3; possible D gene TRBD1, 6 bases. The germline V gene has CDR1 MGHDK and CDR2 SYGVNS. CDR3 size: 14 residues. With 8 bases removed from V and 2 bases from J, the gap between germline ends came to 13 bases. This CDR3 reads CASRDTLTGNTIYF. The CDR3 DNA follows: TGTGCCAGCCGGGACACTCTCACTGGAAACACCATATATTTT.

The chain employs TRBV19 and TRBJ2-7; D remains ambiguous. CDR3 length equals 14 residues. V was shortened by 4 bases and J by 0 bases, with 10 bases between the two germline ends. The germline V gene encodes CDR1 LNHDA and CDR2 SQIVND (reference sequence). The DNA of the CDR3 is TGTGCCAGTAGTACTCTTTCCAGCTCCTACGAGCAGTACTTC. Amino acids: CASSTLSSSYEQYF.

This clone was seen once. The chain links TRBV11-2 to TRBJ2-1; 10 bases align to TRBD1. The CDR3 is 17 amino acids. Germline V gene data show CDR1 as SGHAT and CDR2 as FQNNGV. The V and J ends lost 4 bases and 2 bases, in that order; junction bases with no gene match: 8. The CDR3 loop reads CASSSDSGTGAYNEQFF. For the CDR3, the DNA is TGTGCCAGCAGCTCCGACTCCGGGACAGGGGCCTACAATGAGCAGTTCTTC. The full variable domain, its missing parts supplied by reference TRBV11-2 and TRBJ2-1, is EAGVAQSPRYKIIEKRQSVAFWCNPISGHATLYWYQQILGQGPKLLIQFQNNGVVDDSQLPKDRFSAERLKGVDSTLKIQPAKLEDSAVYLCASSSDSGTGAYNEQFFGPGTRLTVL.

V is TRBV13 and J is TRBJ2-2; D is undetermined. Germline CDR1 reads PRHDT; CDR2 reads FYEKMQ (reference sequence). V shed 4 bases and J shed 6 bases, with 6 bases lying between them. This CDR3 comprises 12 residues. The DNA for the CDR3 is TGTGCCAGCAGCTCCGAGCCCGGGGAGCTGTTTTTT. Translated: CASSSEPGELFF.

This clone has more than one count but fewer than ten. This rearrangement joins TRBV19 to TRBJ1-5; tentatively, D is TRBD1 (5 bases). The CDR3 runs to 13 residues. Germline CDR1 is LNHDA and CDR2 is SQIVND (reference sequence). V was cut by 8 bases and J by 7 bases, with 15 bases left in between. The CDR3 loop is CASHMGRRQPQHF. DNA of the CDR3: TGTGCCAGTCATATGGGGCGGCGGCAGCCCCAGCATTTT. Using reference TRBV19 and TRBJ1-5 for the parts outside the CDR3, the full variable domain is DGGITQSPKYLFRKEGQNVTLSCEQNLNHDAMYWYRQDPGQGLRLIYYSQIVNDFQKGDIAEGYSVSREKKESFPLTVTSAQKNPTAFYLCASHMGRRQPQHFGDGTRLSIL.